What follows is one T cell receptor (beta chain) and its context. This clone was detected once. It lacks a known antigen. Base qualities were left out, and no much larger clone turns up one base away. This sample stems from a study of T cell changes during pregnancy in multiple sclerosis (dated by TCRdb to about 2019). The study in broad terms: The study examined how the T cell repertoire changed over the course of pregnancy in women with multiple sclerosis.

The germline V gene specifies SGHRS as CDR1 and YFSETQ as CDR2. The CDR3 numbers 15 residues from cysteine through phenylalanine. Of all the DNA, just the CDR3 is kept, 45 bases in frame from base 1. Here V drops 7 bases and J drops 7 bases, and the junction holds 11 bases not matched to any gene. The library was prepared using the immunoSEQ multiplex PCR assay. In TCRdb, the immuneACCESS table is reduced to in-frame sequences with V and J assigned. These tables do not hold every clone; where another copy was compared, an unresolved V gene accounts for under half, and the others remain unexplained. This sample lists tens of thousands of clones; 90% to 95% were detected once. The top ten clonotypes cover approximately 0.9% of the sample.

The chain couples TRBV5-1 to TRBJ2-1; TRBD1 agrees with 10 junctional bases. This TCR came from a female donor with multiple sclerosis, enrolled in a pregnancy study. Sequenced here: peripheral blood, sampled before pregnancy. Here the CDR3 is given as CASSHGDRGTNEQFF. The DNA is as follows: TGCGCCAGCTCCCACGGGGACAGGGGAACGAATGAGCAGTTCTTC.